This entry lists 20 T cell receptor beta chains sequenced from one sample in a study of blood T cells in healthy people across ages. Using a J-beta primer mix together with a sample-barcoded 5' primer, a second PCR was run for about 6 to 11 cycles. One entry per CDR3 protein, called by TCRdb with MiXCR from the 5' RACE reads. The sample holds approximately 670,000 distinct CDR3 sequences, 40% to 45% seen once. The sample taken for sequencing was blood. The receptors originated from a man older than 75 in good health.

This clonotype was detected a few times. CDR3 sequence: CAGAPQGGNEQFF. DNA for the CDR3: TGTGCCGGAGCTCCCCAGGGGGGCAATGAGCAGTTCTTC. The chain links TRBV7-2 to TRBJ2-1; TRBD1 is a possible D gene (7 bases). CDR1 is SGHTA, CDR2 FQGNSA, per germline. There are 13 residues in the CDR3. Trimming removed 11 bases from V and 6 bases from J, with 17 bases in between.

The gene calls are TRBV20-1 and TRBJ1-4; D not resolved. V was cut by 3 bases and J by 2 bases, with 10 bases left in between. The CDR3 is made up of 14 amino acids. Germline V lookup: CDR1 DFQATT, CDR2 SNEGSKA (reference sequence). The CDR3 sequence: CSARREATNEKLFF. CDR3 DNA: TGCAGTGCTAGGAGGGAGGCCACTAATGAAAAACTGTTTTTT.

This clonotype was found many times. The CDR3 protein is CASSQGWVDTQYF. CDR3 coding DNA: TGTGCCAGCAGCCAAGGATGGGTAGATACGCAGTATTTT. The chain combines TRBV3-1 with TRBJ2-3; D is ambiguous. Per the germline V gene, CDR1 is LGHDT and CDR2 is YNNKEL (reference sequence). The V gene lost 1 base and the J gene lost 5 bases, with 7 bases spanning the gap. The CDR3 consists of 13 residues.

V is TRBV10-3 and J is TRBJ2-7; 8 bases align to TRBD2. Trimming took 2 bases from V and 0 from J; bases not matched to a gene: 6. Germline values: CDR1 ENHRY, CDR2 SYGVKD. The CDR3 sequence is 16 residues long. The CDR3 coding sequence is TGTGCCATCAGTGAGAGAAGCGGGGGTAGCTCCTACGAGCAGTACTTC. This translates into CAISERSGGSSYEQYF.

The gene calls are TRBV28 and TRBJ2-7; 8 nucleotides agree with TRBD1. V shed 3 bases and J 6 bases; nucleotides not matched to a gene: 7. From germline, CDR1 is MDHEN and CDR2 SYDVKM. The CDR3 spans 14 residues. The CDR3 spells CASSFLGQAPEQYF. In nucleotides, the CDR3 is TGTGCCAGCAGTTTCTTGGGACAGGCCCCCGAGCAGTACTTC.

In the case of this clonotype: This could be a read error, since a much larger clone is one nucleotide away. The gene calls are TRBV29-1 and TRBJ2-6; D is uncertain. This CDR3 has 13 amino acids. Deletions cut 6 bases from V and 0 bases from J, with 6 bases between. The germline CDR1 and CDR2 sequences are SQVTM and ANQGSEA. The CDR3, as DNA: TGCAGCGTAATGAGCTCTGGGGCCAACGTCCTGACTTTC. Translating it yields CSVMSSGANVLTF.

This clonotype was counted between two and nine times. The chain joins TRBV7-6 to TRBJ2-3, with a weak D call TRBD1 (5 bases). From germline, CDR1 is SGHVS and CDR2 FNYEAQ. V gave up 3 bases and J gave up 2 bases, with 9 bases separating them. This CDR3 region has 14 residues. CDR3 region: CASSFRAFTDTQYF. The CDR3 nucleotides read TGTGCCAGCAGCTTCAGGGCCTTCACAGATACGCAGTATTTT.

The chain links TRBV4-2 to TRBJ1-2, with D hard to call. The germline V gene has CDR1 LGHNA and CDR2 YNFKEQ. V was shortened by 4 bases and J by 3 bases, with 12 bases between the two germline ends. The CDR3 totals 14 residues. This CDR3 is CASSPPEWHYGYTF. DNA for the CDR3: TGTGCCAGCAGCCCGCCGGAGTGGCACTATGGCTACACCTTC.

V usage is TRBV9 and J usage is TRBJ2-5, with 8 bases fitting TRBD2. The CDR3 spans 14 residues. V gave up 5 bases and J gave up 4 bases; unmatched junction bases: 7. Germline V lookup: CDR1 SGDLS, CDR2 YYNGEE. This chain's CDR3 is CASSAGGFRETQYF. The DNA of the CDR3 is TGTGCCAGCAGTGCGGGGGGCTTTCGAGAGACCCAGTACTTC.

The chain employs TRBV7-9 and TRBJ2-5; D is uncertain. Germline V gene sequence: CDR1 SEHNR, CDR2 FQNEAQ (reference sequence). There are 14 residues in the CDR3. V lost 1 base to trimming and J lost 5 bases, with 11 bases between them. DNA for the CDR3: TGTGCCAGCAGCTTAGGAACTCGGATGGAGACCCAGTACTTC. This codes for CASSLGTRMETQYF.

At least ten counts were recorded for this clonotype. The chain joins TRBV5-1 to TRBJ2-7; no definite D call. The germline V and J ends were trimmed by 0 bases and 4 bases, with 11 bases remaining between them. The CDR3 runs 14 residues. Germline V lookup: CDR1 SGHRS, CDR2 YFSETQ. The CDR3 nucleotides read TGCGCCAGCAGCTTGGACATTGGTGGGTACGAGCAGTACTTC. Translation: CASSLDIGGYEQYF.

This clonotype appeared a few times. The genes are TRBV18 and TRBJ1-1; unclear D gene. The CDR3 spans 15 residues. Germline-derived CDR1 and CDR2 are KGHSH and LQKENI. Trimming left V 1 base short and J 4 bases short, with 13 bases between. CDR3 DNA: TGTGCCAGCTCACCACGGCCAGAAACGGGCACTGAAGCTTTCTTT. Its translation is CASSPRPETGTEAFF.

The chain links TRBV20-1 to TRBJ1-5; TRBD1 agrees at 7 bases. Per the germline V gene, CDR1 is DFQATT and CDR2 is SNEGSKA (reference sequence). The CDR3 spans 15 residues. With 0 bases clipped from V and 7 bases from J, the junction kept 9 bases outside the gene matches. In DNA, the CDR3 is TGCAGTGCTAGAGATCGTAGCAGGGGGAGGCAGCCCCAGCATTTT. Its translation is CSARDRSRGRQPQHF.

The chain is built from TRBV20-1 and TRBJ1-2; 7 positions match TRBD1. The CDR3 is 14 amino acids. Looked up from germline, CDR1 is DFQATT and CDR2 is SNEGSKA (reference sequence). V was clipped by 3 bases and J by 2 bases; unmatched bases: 6. Here the CDR3 reads CSARRGQRNYGYTF. CDR3 coding DNA: TGCAGTGCTAGGAGGGGACAGAGAAACTATGGCTACACCTTC.

The rearrangement joins TRBV7-2 to TRBJ2-1; 14 nucleotides match TRBD2. V was pared by 2 bases and J by 2 bases, with 8 bases of the junction left unmatched. Germline CDR1 SGHTA, CDR2 FQGNSA. The CDR3 totals 19 residues. CDR3 DNA sequence: TGTGCCAGCAGCTTACAGCTGACTAGCGGGAGGGCTACCTACAATGAGCAGTTCTTC. Its protein product is CASSLQLTSGRATYNEQFF.

As for this clonotype: A much larger clonotype is one base distant, so this may be a read error. V gene TRBV6-5 combines with J gene TRBJ2-5; TRBD2 matches at 8 bases. Germline V CDR1 and CDR2: MNHEY, SVGAGI. CDR3 size: 14 residues. The CDR3 sequence is CTSSYGGAQETQYF. CDR3 coding DNA: TGTACCAGCAGTTACGGGGGGGCTCAAGAGACCCAGTACTTC.

To note about this clonotype: A much larger clonotype is one base distant, so this may be a read error. In nucleotides, the CDR3 is TGTGCCAGCAGTGAATTTTTGGGCTCTGGGGCCAACGTCCTGACTTTC. This sequence encodes CASSEFLGSGANVLTF. The chain carries TRBV6-1 and TRBJ2-6; D is undetermined. The germline V gene has CDR1 MNHNS and CDR2 SASEGT. This CDR3 is built from 16 residues. V was cut by 2 bases and J by 0 bases, with 8 bases left in between.

The chain recombines TRBV20-1 with TRBJ1-1; D is ambiguous. The CDR3 loop spans 14 amino acids. CDR1 is DFQATT, CDR2 SNEGSKA, per germline (reference sequence). V was cut by 0 bases and J by 1 base, with 9 bases left in between. CDR3 region: CSAREPVGNTEAFF. CDR3 nucleotides: TGCAGTGCTAGAGAACCGGTGGGGAACACTGAAGCTTTCTTT.

This chain uses TRBV7-2 with TRBJ2-5; D is possibly TRBD2 (6 bases). Trimming removed 3 bases from V and 0 bases from J, with 11 bases in between. CDR3 size: 15 residues. CDR1 is SGHTA and CDR2 is FQGNSA in the germline V gene. The CDR3 loop is CASSLVAEYQETQYF. The CDR3 region has the DNA TGTGCCAGCAGCTTGGTAGCGGAGTACCAAGAGACCCAGTACTTC.

DNA for the CDR3: TGTGCCAGCAGTTGGTCGACTAGCGGCGCTCGGGAGCAGTACTTC. This gives the protein CASSWSTSGAREQYF. The V and J genes are TRBV6-2 or TRBV6-3 and TRBJ2-5; 9 nucleotides align to TRBD2. Unmatched junction bases numbered 14, after V lost 4 bases and J lost 11 bases. CDR3 length equals 15 residues. The germline V gene has CDR1 MNHEY and CDR2 SVGEGT.